This TCR beta chain derives from a study of CD8 T cells in Susac syndrome. In blood CD8+ and CD4+ T cells, TCR beta underwent sequencing. The authors negatively isolated CD8+ and CD4+ T cells and FACS-enriched TEMRA cells. When the RNA was reverse transcribed, random hexamers were used with an input of about 0.45 to 1 ug. Coverage of TCR beta CDR3 amplification by immunoSEQ multiplex PCR extended to 54 Vbeta and 13 Jbeta. MiXCR, run by TCRdb on the immunoSEQ multiplex PCR reads, gives a single entry per CDR3 protein. The sample contains about 120,000 distinct CDR3 sequences, around 94% of which appear only once. Study-level points and caveats: It was acknowledged by the study that relatively few individuals were included in its TCR sequencing and HLA analysis.

Germline CDR1 is KGHDR and CDR2 is SFDVKD. CDR3 length: 13 residues. The J segment lost 7 bases and the V segment lost 9 bases, leaving 2 bases of the junction unmatched. This clonotype was counted a single time. Its specificity is not known. This clonotype originated in a human donor in good health. The material sequenced was CD4+ T cells from PBMCs. The gene calls are TRBV24-1 and TRBJ2-1, with 13 bases fitting TRBD2. The CDR3 DNA is TGTGCCACCCGGGGACTAGCGGGGAATGAGCAGTTCTTC. Amino acids: CATRGLAGNEQFF.